These 26 T cell receptor beta chains were sequenced from one sample in a study of T cell responses to AZD1222 COVID-19 vaccine. Assay used: immunoSEQ multiplex PCR; TCRdb lists only in-frame clones, some missing. Altogether around 100,000 clones are present, roughly 91% being singletons, with the ten largest covering more than 4.5%. Sequencing was performed on peripheral blood, taken on day 0 of AZD1222 vaccination. The source is an adult in good health.

The V call is TRBV5-4, the J call TRBJ2-3; weak D call: TRBD1 (5 bases). This CDR3 is 15 amino acids long. Looked up from germline, CDR1 is SGHNT and CDR2 is YYREEE (reference sequence). V lost 5 bases and J 3 bases, leaving 16 bases between the germline ends. CDR3 DNA: TGTGCCAGCAGTTTAGACAGCCCGGTTACAGATACGCAGTATTTT. Residues: CASSLDSPVTDTQYF.

This chain uses TRBV18 with TRBJ2-1, with D possibly matching TRBD1 (5 bases). The CDR3 sequence is 15 residues long. Germline V CDR1 and CDR2: KGHSH, LQKENI. Trimming took 1 base from V and 12 from J, leaving 19 bases between them. The CDR3 sequence: CASSPRRVGSWWQFF. The CDR3 bases are TGTGCCAGCTCACCACGCAGGGTTGGGTCGTGGTGGCAGTTCTTC.

This sequence joins TRBV29-1 and TRBJ2-3; the D call may be TRBD1 or TRBD2 (6 bases each). Germline CDR1 and CDR2: SQVTM and ANQGSEA. The CDR3 consists of 11 residues. The V end lost 7 bases, the J end lost 6 bases, and 11 bases lay between the germline ends. The CDR3 bases are TGCAGCGAATCCGGGGGCGATACGCAGTATTTT. Protein: CSESGGDTQYF.

The chain links TRBV3-1 (or the pseudogene TRBV3-2) to TRBJ2-5; TRBD2 matches at 8 bases. In germline, CDR1 is LGHDT, CDR2 YNNKEL (reference sequence). The V and J ends lost 4 bases and 5 bases, in that order; junction bases with no gene match: 15. The CDR3 length is 17 residues. The CDR3 sequence is CASSRPQTSAGGETQYF. For the CDR3, the DNA is TGTGCCAGCAGCCGCCCCCAGACCTCGGCGGGGGGCGAGACCCAGTACTTC.

This clone has just a few counts. This rearrangement joins TRBV6-2 or TRBV6-3 to TRBJ1-2; D call uncertain. The CDR3 contains 15 residues. The V end was cut by 6 bases, the J end by 3 bases, with 17 bases between. Germline CDR1 reads MNHEY; CDR2 reads SVGEGT. The CDR3 here is CASSPRLGGDYGYTF. The CDR3 DNA is TGTGCCAGCAGCCCCAGGCTGGGTGGGGACTATGGCTACACCTTC.

By share, this clone counts as medium-sized. V usage is TRBV5-4 and J usage is TRBJ2-3, with TRBD1 identical over 7 bases. The germline gives CDR1 SGHNT, CDR2 YYREEE (reference sequence). The CDR3 consists of 14 residues. V lost 4 bases and J lost 6; bases outside the gene matches: 8. The CDR3 nucleotides read TGTGCCAGCAGCAGACAGGGAGCGAAGGATACGCAGTATTTT. Translating it yields CASSRQGAKDTQYF.

V is TRBV7-8 and J is TRBJ2-7, with 7 bases aligning to TRBD2. The CDR3 spans 16 residues. Per the germline V gene, CDR1 is SGHVS and CDR2 is FQNEAQ. Trimming cost V 1 base and J 7 bases; bases outside gene matches: 13. The chain's CDR3 is CASSLEAPGSGVEQYF. The CDR3 coding sequence is TGTGCCAGCAGCTTAGAAGCCCCTGGAAGCGGGGTAGAGCAGTACTTC.

J is TRBJ1-1 and V is TRBV5-1; D is possibly TRBD1 (5 bases). Germline V gene sequence: CDR1 SGHRS, CDR2 YFSETQ. With 5 bases removed from V and 0 bases from J, the gap between germline ends came to 17 bases. This CDR3 is 16 amino acids long. CDR3 coding DNA: TGCGCCAGCAGAGACCCGGGACCGAGCATGAACACTGAAGCTTTCTTT. Encoded protein: CASRDPGPSMNTEAFF.

The rearrangement links TRBV6-1 to TRBJ2-7, with a tentative D call TRBD1 (6 bases). V was clipped by 2 bases and J by 3 bases, with 14 bases between them. CDR3 length: 15 amino acids. Germline V gene lookup returns CDR1 MNHNS and CDR2 SASEGT. The CDR3 is CASSETQGSLYEQYF. In nucleotides, the CDR3 is TGTGCCAGCAGTGAAACCCAGGGGTCCCTCTACGAGCAGTACTTC.

J is TRBJ1-6 and V is TRBV4-1; 10 positions agree with TRBD1. There are 17 residues in the CDR3. Germline lookup yields CDR1 MGHRA and CDR2 YSYEKL. The V segment lost 2 bases and the J segment 4 bases; nucleotides outside the gene matches: 5. The CDR3 protein is CASSQMPGQGYNSPLHF. The CDR3 DNA follows: TGCGCCAGCAGCCAAATGCCGGGACAGGGGTATAATTCACCCCTCCACTTT.

The rearrangement uses TRBV30 and TRBJ2-2; TRBD1 aligns across 9 bases. V shed 3 bases and J 7 bases; nucleotides not matched to a gene: 6. Germline CDR1 is GTSNPN and CDR2 is SVGIG (reference sequence). The CDR3 is 14 amino acids. In nucleotides, the CDR3 is TGTGCCTGGAGAAGGGACAGGGCAGGCGGGGAGCTGTTTTTT. This gives the protein CAWRRDRAGGELFF.

The table lists this clone with a count of one. The chain is built from TRBV11-2 and TRBJ2-2, with unresolved D. Germline CDR1 and CDR2: SGHAT and FQNNGV. CDR3 length: 14 amino acids. The V end was cut by 3 bases, the J end by 4 bases, with 9 bases between. CDR3 in amino acids: CASSFVSPTGELFF. The CDR3, as DNA: TGTGCCAGCAGCTTCGTCAGCCCCACCGGGGAGCTGTTTTTT.

The chain uses TRBV6-4 and TRBJ1-5, with D tentatively TRBD1 (6 bases). CDR3 size: 15 residues. V lost 5 bases and J lost 4, with 15 bases in between. The germline V gene encodes CDR1 MRHNA and CDR2 SNTAGT. As DNA, the CDR3 is TGTGCCAGCAGTCCAGACGGAGGGGGTAATCAGCCCCAGCATTTT. Protein: CASSPDGGGNQPQHF.

J is TRBJ1-4 and V is TRBV21-1; TRBD1 is the table's D call, not checked against the DNA. TRBV21-1 is deemed a pseudogene. The CDR3 runs to 16 residues. The CDR3: CASSKGVGGLIEKLFF. In DNA form, the CDR3 reads TGTGCCAGCAGCAAAGGAGTAGGGGGCTTAATCGAAAAACTGTTTTTT.

The sample holds one count of this clone. The chain joins TRBV6-5 to TRBJ2-7, with 7 bases matching TRBD1. CDR1 and CDR2 from the germline V gene are MNHEY and SVGAGI. After removal of 5 bases from V and 0 bases from J, the junction contained 7 bases not matched to a gene. The CDR3 is 15 residues long. CDR3 sequence reads: CASSPPTGTSYEQYF. The DNA of the CDR3 is TGTGCCAGCAGTCCCCCGACAGGGACCTCCTACGAGCAGTACTTC.

The chain links TRBV5-5 to TRBJ1-6; D remains unclear. Germline V gene data show CDR1 as SGHKS and CDR2 as YYEKEE (reference sequence). Trimming took 0 bases from V and 4 from J, leaving 5 bases between them. This CDR3 contains 14 residues. The CDR3 loop reads CASSLERYNSPLHF. The CDR3 DNA reads as TGTGCCAGCAGCTTGGAGCGGTATAATTCACCCCTCCACTTT.

The CDR3 protein is CASSLFPANGYTF. The DNA for the CDR3 is TGTGCCAGCAGTTTATTCCCTGCAAATGGCTACACCTTC. The rearrangement uses TRBV12-3 or TRBV12-4 and TRBJ1-2; D call uncertain. The CDR3 consists of 13 residues. With 2 bases removed from V and 6 bases from J, the gap between germline ends came to 10 bases.

This clone was observed a single time. This chain connects TRBV6-6 to TRBJ1-4; 9 positions agree with TRBD1. This CDR3 is built from 15 residues. The V gene's germline CDR1 is MNHNY and CDR2 SVGAGI (reference sequence). V lost 9 bases, J lost 9 bases, and 14 bases stayed unmatched. The CDR3 is CASRAPGQGGQKLFF. CDR3 DNA: TGTGCCAGTAGAGCCCCGGGACAGGGAGGGCAAAAACTGTTTTTT.

Concerning this clone: The germline gene is not matched at one end of the junction; a read error may be the cause. The chain links TRBV11-2 to TRBJ2-7; a weak D match, TRBD1 (6 bases). From germline, CDR1 is SGHAT and CDR2 FQNNGV. There are 17 residues in the CDR3. CDR3 in DNA: TGTGCCAGCAGCTTAGATCCCTGGCAGGGGTTCTCCCACGAGCAGTACTTC. Protein sequence: CASSLDPWQGFSHEQYF.

This chain connects TRBV10-3 to TRBJ2-3; D remains ambiguous. The CDR3 runs to 13 residues. V shed 3 bases and J shed 2 bases, with 6 bases lying between them. The V gene's germline CDR1 is ENHRY and CDR2 SYGVKD. The CDR3 sequence: CAISEGSTDTQYF. CDR3 sequence (DNA): TGTGCCATCAGTGAAGGCTCCACAGATACGCAGTATTTT.

This clone was counted only a few times. One junction end disagrees with the germline gene, perhaps due to a read error. This rearrangement joins TRBV10-3 to TRBJ2-1; D is ambiguous. In germline, CDR1 is ENHRY, CDR2 SYGVKD. CDR3 size: 14 residues. CDR3 amino acids: CASSLVGTYNEQFF. CDR3 sequence (DNA): TGTGCCAGCAGTTTAGTGGGGACCTACAATGAGCAGTTCTTC.

The chain is built from TRBV5-6 and TRBJ1-2; D gene uncertain. V was cut by 0 bases and J by 7 bases, with 10 bases left in between. This CDR3 spans 13 amino acids. CDR1 and CDR2 from the germline V gene are SGHDT and YYEEEE. This CDR3 reads CASSLDWGSGYTF. CDR3 DNA: TGTGCCAGCAGCTTGGATTGGGGATCTGGCTACACCTTC. Complete variable domain (other parts from reference TRBV5-6 and TRBJ1-2): DAGVTQSPTHLIKTRGQQVTLRCSPKSGHDTVSWYQQALGQGPQFIFQYYEEEERQRGNFPDRFSGHQFPNYSSELNVNALLLGDSALYLCASSLDWGSGYTFGSGTRLTVV.

In its sample, this clone was seen a few times. V gene TRBV5-1 combines with J gene TRBJ2-5; no clear D. The V end lost 7 bases, the J end lost 5 bases, and 15 bases lay between the germline ends. This CDR3 is 13 amino acids long. Germline lookup yields CDR1 SGHRS and CDR2 YFSETQ. CDR3 nucleotide sequence: TGCGCCAGCCGAATTAATCCCGGGGAGACCCAGTACTTC. This gives the protein CASRINPGETQYF. The variable domain in full, completed from reference TRBV5-1 and TRBJ2-5, reads KAGVTQTPRYLIKTRGQQVTLSCSPISGHRSVSWYQQTPGQGLQFLFEYFSETQRNKGNFPGRFSGRQFSNSRSEMNVSTLELGDSALYLCASRINPGETQYFGPGTRLLVL.

The rearrangement joins TRBV7-9 to TRBJ2-3; unclear D gene. The CDR3 is 11 residues long. V was pared by 2 bases and J by 11 bases, with 8 bases between. Per the germline V gene, CDR1 is SEHNR and CDR2 is FQNEAQ (reference sequence). The CDR3 DNA is TGTGCCAGCAGCTTACAGGTGGGGCAGTATTTT. Amino acid sequence: CASSLQVGQYF.

This clone showed up just once. This chain connects TRBV3-1 (or the pseudogene TRBV3-2) to TRBJ2-2, with 13 bases aligning to TRBD2. CDR1 is LGHDT, CDR2 YNNKEL, per germline (reference sequence). With V trimmed by 6 bases and J by 5 bases, 3 bases remained unmatched. The CDR3 length is 15 residues. Written as DNA, the CDR3 is TGTGCCAGCAGACTGACTAGCGGGGGGACCGGGGAGCTGTTTTTT. It translates to CASRLTSGGTGELFF.

This clone appeared once. J is TRBJ2-3 and V is TRBV18; unclear D gene. Between the trimmed V and J ends, which lost 4 bases and 6 bases, there was a span of 11 bases. The CDR3 runs 13 residues. The V gene's germline CDR1 is KGHSH and CDR2 LQKENI. The CDR3 region has the DNA TGTGCCAGCTCACGGGAATCTGCCGATACGCAGTATTTT. Its translation is CASSRESADTQYF.